A single sample gave rise to the 32 T cell receptor beta chains below, sequenced in a study of blood T cell repertoires in COVID-19. Sequenced by immunoSEQ multiplex PCR; TCRdb stores in-frame clones only, minus some. The table lists 360,000 or so clones, 87% of them singletons. The source material was PBMCs or T cells enriched from blood (not recorded which). The receptor source for this set is a woman in her 30s who had recovered from COVID-19.

The V call is TRBV6-2 or TRBV6-3, the J call TRBJ2-3, with 7 bases fitting TRBD2. Germline assignment: CDR1 MNHEY and CDR2 SVGEGT. The CDR3 totals 16 residues. V lost 2 bases to trimming and J lost 3 bases; unmatched junction nucleotides: 8. DNA of the CDR3: TGTGCCAGCAGTTACGGACTAGTCGGGAATACAGATACGCAGTATTTT. Its translation is CASSYGLVGNTDTQYF.

This chain links TRBV27 with TRBJ2-1, with D perhaps matching TRBD1 (5 bases). Germline V CDR1 and CDR2: MNHEY, SMNVEV (reference sequence). V lost 3 bases, J lost 0 bases, and 9 bases lay in between. The CDR3 has 15 residues. The CDR3 coding sequence is TGTGCCAGCAGTTTGGACACCCTCTCCTACAATGAGCAGTTCTTC. Its protein product is CASSLDTLSYNEQFF.

This chain connects TRBV5-5 to TRBJ1-5; 10 bases map to TRBD1. The ends lost 3 bases at V and 2 bases at J; junction bases unmatched: 8. In germline, CDR1 is SGHKS, CDR2 YYEKEE (reference sequence). The CDR3 totals 17 residues. This CDR3 is CASSWRPTGGGNQPQHF. CDR3 bases: TGTGCCAGCAGCTGGAGACCGACAGGGGGCGGCAATCAGCCCCAGCATTTT.

The CDR3 region is CATSAGLAANTGELFF. The CDR3 region has the DNA TGTGCCACCAGTGCTGGACTAGCGGCGAACACCGGGGAGCTGTTTTTT. The chain has TRBV24-1 and TRBJ2-2; 10 bases match TRBD2. The CDR3 sequence is 16 residues long. J gave up 0 bases and V 5 bases, and 2 bases lay outside the gene matches. The germline gives CDR1 KGHDR, CDR2 SFDVKD.

The count of this clone is one. CDR3 residues: CASSYRGTGEAFF. CDR3 bases: TGTGCCAGCAGTTACCGAGGGACAGGTGAAGCTTTCTTT. The rearrangement uses TRBV6-5 and TRBJ1-1; TRBD1 matches at 8 bases. CDR3 length: 13 amino acids. The junction had 3 bases not matched to a gene; V was cut back by 2 bases and J by 7 bases. The germline gives CDR1 MNHEY, CDR2 SVGAGI.

This chain joins TRBV27 and TRBJ2-7, with TRBD1 matching over 9 bases. CDR3 size: 17 residues. V dropped 5 bases and J dropped 6; count of bases not matched to a gene: 17. Per the germline V gene, CDR1 is MNHEY and CDR2 is SMNVEV (reference sequence). In DNA form, the CDR3 reads TGTGCCAGCAGTATAGTCCACGGGACAGGGATTTCGGGCGAGCAGTACTTC. This encodes CASSIVHGTGISGEQYF.

The chain carries TRBV5-8 and TRBJ2-2, with 11 bases matching TRBD1. V dropped 4 bases and J dropped 4; count of bases not matched to a gene: 3. Germline V gene sequence: CDR1 SGHTS, CDR2 YDEGEE. The CDR3 has 15 residues. The CDR3: CASSPGQGVTGELFF. For the CDR3, the DNA is TGTGCCAGCAGCCCGGGACAGGGGGTCACCGGGGAGCTGTTTTTT.

The chain recombines TRBV29-1 with TRBJ2-7, with a weak D call TRBD1 (5 bases). CDR1 is SQVTM and CDR2 is ANQGSEA in the germline V gene. The CDR3 runs 15 residues. Trimming left V 4 bases short and J 0 bases short, with 16 bases between. The CDR3 DNA follows: TGCAGCGTTGCGGTAGCAGGGCCAATCTCCTACGAGCAGTACTTC. Translated, it gives CSVAVAGPISYEQYF.

The V gene is TRBV5-1, the J gene TRBJ1-3, with D perhaps matching TRBD1 (6 bases). This CDR3 region has 16 residues. Deletions cut 5 bases from V and 0 bases from J, with 15 bases between. Looked up from germline, CDR1 is SGHRS and CDR2 is YFSETQ. The CDR3: CASRLGGVFSGNTIYF. In DNA form, the CDR3 reads TGCGCCAGCAGATTAGGGGGAGTATTCTCTGGAAACACCATATATTTT.

V is TRBV12-3 or TRBV12-4 and J is TRBJ1-4; possibly TRBD1 for D (5 bases). V was clipped by 6 bases and J by 12 bases, with 17 bases between them. The CDR3 has 13 residues. CDR3 bases: TGTGCCAGCAGATCGGGTCAGGGCTTAGAACTGTTTTTT. It translates to CASRSGQGLELFF.

V and J are TRBV29-1 and TRBJ2-7, with D perhaps TRBD1 (6 bases). Germline V lookup: CDR1 SQVTM, CDR2 ANQGSEA. The CDR3 has 12 amino acids. V was clipped by 6 bases and J by 6 bases, with 15 bases between them. CDR3 bases: TGCAGCGTCCCGAGGGGGATCTGCGAGCAGTACTTC. Translated, it gives CSVPRGICEQYF.

The rearrangement joins TRBV29-1 to TRBJ1-2; D is perhaps TRBD1 (5 bases). Germline loops: CDR1 SQVTM, CDR2 ANQGSEA. V was pared by 0 bases and J by 3 bases, with 14 bases between. CDR3 length: 15 residues. The CDR3 is CSVEDQGVGYYGYTF. The CDR3 region has the DNA TGCAGCGTTGAAGATCAGGGTGTGGGGTACTATGGCTACACCTTC. Looking up the rest from reference TRBV29-1 and TRBJ1-2 gives the full variable domain: SAVISQKPSRDICQRGTSLTIQCQVDSQVTMMFWYRQQPGQSLTLIATANQGSEATYESGFVIDKFPISRPNLTFSTLTVSNMSPEDSSIYLCSVEDQGVGYYGYTFGSGTRLTVV.

The genes are TRBV3-1 (or the pseudogene TRBV3-2) and TRBJ2-1; D ambiguous. Germline-derived CDR1 and CDR2 are LGHDT and YNNKEL (reference sequence). The CDR3 sequence is 16 residues long. Trimming shortened V by 2 bases and J by 4 bases, and 15 bases separated the two germline ends. The CDR3 is CASSQNNAASYNEQFF. The CDR3, as DNA: TGTGCCAGCAGCCAAAATAACGCGGCATCATACAATGAGCAGTTCTTC.

The chain combines TRBV30 with TRBJ2-6; D is uncertain. This CDR3 spans 17 amino acids. The V gene's germline CDR1 is GTSNPN and CDR2 SVGIG (reference sequence). Trimming took off 1 base at V and 0 bases at J, with 13 bases between the two ends. The CDR3 coding sequence is TGTGCCTGGAGTGGCAGTCGAACCAGCTCTGGGGCCAACGTCCTGACTTTC. It yields the protein CAWSGSRTSSGANVLTF.

In regard to this clone: Other DNA sequences of this sample code for an identical CDR3. The chain links TRBV7-9 to TRBJ1-4, with 7 bases that match TRBD1. In germline, CDR1 is SEHNR, CDR2 FQNEAQ (reference sequence). This CDR3 has 14 amino acids. After removal of 1 base from V and 6 bases from J, the junction contained 2 bases not matched to a gene. CDR3 sequence reads: CASSLGQGDEKLFF. Here the CDR3 DNA reads TGTGCCAGCAGCTTAGGTCAGGGGGATGAAAAACTGTTTTTT.

The CDR3 loop reads CASSPRGAGVNTGELFF. DNA of the CDR3: TGTGCCAGCAGCCCCCGGGGTGCAGGGGTGAACACCGGGGAGCTGTTTTTT. This chain connects TRBV14 to TRBJ2-2; D is possibly TRBD1 (6 bases). V lost 4 bases and J 1 base, leaving 16 bases between the germline ends. The CDR3 sequence is 17 residues long. CDR1 and CDR2 from the germline V gene are SGHDN and FVKESK.

The chain links TRBV6-4 to TRBJ2-1, with 8 bases aligning to TRBD2. After removal of 6 bases from V and 1 base from J, the junction contained 5 bases not matched to a gene. The germline gives CDR1 MRHNA, CDR2 SNTAGT. This CDR3 spans 15 amino acids. The DNA of the CDR3 is TGTGCCAGCAGGGGTAGCGGGATTTCCTACAATGAGCAGTTCTTC. Translating it yields CASRGSGISYNEQFF.

The gene calls are TRBV5-6 and TRBJ1-2; 9 bases match TRBD1. Germline V gene lookup returns CDR1 SGHDT and CDR2 YYEEEE. Losses at the gene ends were 0 bases for V and 7 bases for J; bases not matched to a gene: 7. There are 15 residues in the CDR3. The DNA of the CDR3 is TGTGCCAGCAGCTTGGTACGACAGGGGGTAGGTGGCTACACCTTC. Translated: CASSLVRQGVGGYTF.

The genes are TRBV5-1 and TRBJ2-5, with 8 bases aligning to TRBD2. Trimming cost V 2 bases and J 4 bases; bases outside gene matches: 10. The CDR3 is 16 residues long. Germline loops: CDR1 SGHRS, CDR2 YFSETQ. The CDR3 nucleotides read TGCGCCAGCAGCTTCGTAGCGGGAAGCGCTTCAGAGACCCAGTACTTC. Amino acids: CASSFVAGSASETQYF.

The chain combines TRBV28 with TRBJ1-4; D is undetermined. There are 14 residues in the CDR3. Germline CDR1 and CDR2: MDHEN and SYDVKM. V lost 3 bases and J lost 1, with 6 bases in between. The CDR3 DNA reads TGTGCCAGCAGTTTGCACTTAACTAATGAAAAACTGTTTTTT. It is translated as CASSLHLTNEKLFF.

The chain recombines TRBV11-2 with TRBJ1-1; a weak D match, TRBD1 (5 bases). V gave up 4 bases and J gave up 1 base, with 10 bases separating them. This CDR3 is built from 14 residues. Germline V CDR1 and CDR2: SGHAT, FQNNGV. CDR3 sequence (DNA): TGTGCCAGCAGCTGGGGGGAGACGAACACTGAAGCTTTCTTT. Protein: CASSWGETNTEAFF.

This sequence joins TRBV3-1 (or the pseudogene TRBV3-2) and TRBJ2-1; 7 nucleotides line up with TRBD2. V trimming: 4 bases; J trimming: 5 bases; junction bases outside the gene matches: 8. Germline assignment: CDR1 LGHDT and CDR2 YNNKEL (reference sequence). The CDR3 is made up of 15 amino acids. The CDR3 nucleotides read TGTGCCAGCAGCCCCCTTTCGGGACTAAACAATGAGCAGTTCTTC. As protein: CASSPLSGLNNEQFF.

V is TRBV7-6 and J is TRBJ1-2; D is possibly TRBD1 (6 bases). The CDR3 has 13 residues. Trimming took 4 bases from V and 2 from J, leaving 8 bases between them. The germline CDR1 and CDR2 sequences are SGHVS and FNYEAQ. CDR3 nucleotides: TGTGCCAGCAGCTCGGGACAAAACTATGGCTACACCTTC. Translation gives CASSSGQNYGYTF.

The V call is TRBV9, the J call TRBJ2-1, with 11 bases lining up with TRBD2. This CDR3 comprises 14 residues. The J segment lost 7 bases and the V segment lost 3 bases, leaving 3 bases of the junction unmatched. Germline values: CDR1 SGDLS, CDR2 YYNGEE. CDR3 DNA sequence: TGTGCCAGCAGCGCTAGCGGGAGGCGAAATGAGCAGTTCTTC. Protein: CASSASGRRNEQFF.

The CDR3 coding sequence is TGCGCCAGCAGCCAAGCGGGGGACCCCAGAGAGACCCAGTACTTC. This codes for CASSQAGDPRETQYF. J is TRBJ2-5 and V is TRBV4-1; maybe TRBD2 (6 bases). Germline V lookup: CDR1 MGHRA, CDR2 YSYEKL. V lost 1 base and J 4 bases, leaving 13 bases between the germline ends. The CDR3 covers 15 residues.

The CDR3 spells CASNRGLTDTQYF. The CDR3 DNA sequence: TGCGCCAGCAATCGGGGTCTCACAGATACGCAGTATTTT. The chain recombines TRBV10-2 with TRBJ2-3; D is perhaps TRBD2 (5 bases). The germline V and J ends were trimmed by 7 bases and 2 bases, with 10 bases remaining between them. The CDR3 covers 13 residues. Germline V CDR1 and CDR2: WSHSY, SAAADI.

This chain connects TRBV7-9 to TRBJ1-4; D not certain. Germline CDR1 SEHNR, CDR2 FQNEAQ (reference sequence). CDR3 length: 15 residues. Trimming removed 6 bases at V and 0 bases at J, with 11 bases between. CDR3 nucleotide sequence: TGTGCCAGCAGGCCAAATCAGGCAACTAATGAAAAACTGTTTTTT. It specifies CASRPNQATNEKLFF. The variable domain in full, with the rest retrieved from reference TRBV7-9 and TRBJ1-4, is DTGVSQNPRHKITKRGQNVTFRCDPISEHNRLYWYRQTLGQGPEFLTYFQNEAQLEKSRLLSDRFSAERPKGSFSTLEIQRTEQGDSAMYLCASRPNQATNEKLFFGSGTQLSVL.

This sequence joins TRBV4-2 and TRBJ2-6; maybe TRBD2 (5 bases). Deletions cut 0 bases from V and 4 bases from J, with 19 bases between. Germline V gene sequence: CDR1 LGHNA, CDR2 YNFKEQ. The CDR3 totals 19 residues. CDR3 bases: TGTGCCAGCAGCCAAGATGGGGTCATGGACTCCTCCGGGGCCAACGTCCTGACTTTC. Translating gives CASSQDGVMDSSGANVLTF.

The table lists this clone with a count of one. The chain employs TRBV19 and TRBJ2-7, with D maybe TRBD1 (6 bases). V gave up 9 bases and J gave up 6 bases, with 12 bases separating them. The germline V gene encodes CDR1 LNHDA and CDR2 SQIVND (reference sequence). This CDR3 comprises 11 residues. CDR3 amino acids: CASTRGSEQYF. The CDR3 bases are TGTGCCAGCACCAGGGGATCCGAGCAGTACTTC.

The chain recombines TRBV13 with TRBJ2-1; TRBD1 is a possible D gene (6 bases). V was pared by 4 bases and J by 4 bases, with 11 bases between. Germline loops: CDR1 PRHDT, CDR2 FYEKMQ (reference sequence). This CDR3 has 14 amino acids. In DNA form, the CDR3 reads TGTGCCAGCAGCTCCAGGGGAGTTTACAATGAGCAGTTCTTC. This sequence encodes CASSSRGVYNEQFF.

V and J are TRBV5-8 and TRBJ1-1; TRBD1 aligns across 12 bases. The V gene's germline CDR1 is SGHTS and CDR2 YDEGEE. The CDR3 is 15 residues long. V lost 4 bases, J lost 4 bases, and 5 bases stayed unmatched. In DNA form, the CDR3 reads TGTGCCAGCAGCGAGGGACAGGGGGCCGTCACTGAAGCTTTCTTT. This sequence encodes CASSEGQGAVTEAFF.

The V and J genes are TRBV9 and TRBJ2-1; a weak D match, TRBD2 (6 bases). V was shortened by 0 bases and J by 7 bases, with 11 bases between the two germline ends. This CDR3 has 14 amino acids. The V gene's germline CDR1 is SGDLS and CDR2 YYNGEE. Here the CDR3 reads CASSVDGSRNEQFF. The DNA for the CDR3 is TGTGCCAGCAGCGTAGACGGGAGTCGGAATGAGCAGTTCTTC.